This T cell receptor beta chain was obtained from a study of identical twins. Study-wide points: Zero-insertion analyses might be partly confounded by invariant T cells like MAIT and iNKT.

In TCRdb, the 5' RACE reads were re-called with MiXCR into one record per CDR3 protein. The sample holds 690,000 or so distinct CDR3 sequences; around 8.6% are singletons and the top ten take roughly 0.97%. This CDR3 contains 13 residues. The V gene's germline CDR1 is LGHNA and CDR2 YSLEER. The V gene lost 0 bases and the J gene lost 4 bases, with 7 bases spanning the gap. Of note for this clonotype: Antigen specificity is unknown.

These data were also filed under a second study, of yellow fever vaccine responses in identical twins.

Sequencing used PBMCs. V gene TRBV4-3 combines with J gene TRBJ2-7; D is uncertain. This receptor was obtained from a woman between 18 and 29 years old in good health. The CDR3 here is CASSQDTRYEQYF. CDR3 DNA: TGCGCCAGCAGCCAAGATACAAGGTACGAGCAGTACTTC.